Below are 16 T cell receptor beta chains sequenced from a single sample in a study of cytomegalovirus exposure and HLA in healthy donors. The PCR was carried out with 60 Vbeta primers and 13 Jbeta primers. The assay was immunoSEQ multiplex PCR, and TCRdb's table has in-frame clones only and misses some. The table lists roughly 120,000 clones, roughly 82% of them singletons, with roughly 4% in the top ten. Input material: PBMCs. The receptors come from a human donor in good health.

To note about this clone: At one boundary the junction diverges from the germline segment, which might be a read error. The DNA for the CDR3 is TGTTCCAGCAGCTTACGCACAGGGGTTGATACGCAGTATTTT. Amino acids: CSSSLRTGVDTQYF. This chain uses TRBV7-9 with TRBJ2-3; TRBD1 aligns across 7 bases. The CDR3 contains 14 residues. Per germline, CDR1 SEHNR and CDR2 FQNEAQ (reference sequence).

As DNA, the CDR3 is TGTGCCAGCAGCCCTCCTCGGGGGGTCAAGGATCGGTGGAGCGACGCGCAGTATTTT. The encoded protein is CASSPPRGVKDRWSDAQYF. The rearrangement uses TRBV11-2 and TRBJ2-3, with TRBD2 identical over 7 bases. This CDR3 region has 19 residues. Germline trimming cut 5 bases from V and 10 bases from J; bases unmatched to any gene: 27. CDR1 SGHAT and CDR2 FQNNGV come from the germline V gene.

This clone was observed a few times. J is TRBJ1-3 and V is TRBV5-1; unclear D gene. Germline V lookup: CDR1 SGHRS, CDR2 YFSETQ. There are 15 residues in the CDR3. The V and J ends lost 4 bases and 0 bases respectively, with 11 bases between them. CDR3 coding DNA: TGCGCCAGCAGCCCCACGGGAGTCTCTGGAAACACCATATATTTT. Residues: CASSPTGVSGNTIYF.

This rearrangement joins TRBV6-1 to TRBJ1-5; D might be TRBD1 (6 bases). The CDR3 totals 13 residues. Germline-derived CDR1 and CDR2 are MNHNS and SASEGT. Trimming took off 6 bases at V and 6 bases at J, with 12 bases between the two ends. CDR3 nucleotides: TGTGCCAGCAGCGACAGGAGGAGTCAGCCCCAGCATTTT. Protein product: CASSDRRSQPQHF.

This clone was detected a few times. The CDR3, as DNA: TGTGCCAGCAGTATCCGGGTAACAGGGACCTACGAGCAGTACTTC. It translates to CASSIRVTGTYEQYF. The chain is built from TRBV6-1 and TRBJ2-7, with D perhaps TRBD1 (6 bases). The CDR3 extends over 15 amino acids. Germline V gene sequence: CDR1 MNHNS, CDR2 SASEGT. Trimming shortened V by 5 bases and J by 2 bases, and 16 bases separated the two germline ends.

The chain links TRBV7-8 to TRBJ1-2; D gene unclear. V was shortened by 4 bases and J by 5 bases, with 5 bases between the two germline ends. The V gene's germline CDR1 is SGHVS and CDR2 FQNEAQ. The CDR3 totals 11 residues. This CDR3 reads CASSSEYGYTF. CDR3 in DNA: TGTGCCAGCAGCTCGGAGTATGGCTACACCTTC.

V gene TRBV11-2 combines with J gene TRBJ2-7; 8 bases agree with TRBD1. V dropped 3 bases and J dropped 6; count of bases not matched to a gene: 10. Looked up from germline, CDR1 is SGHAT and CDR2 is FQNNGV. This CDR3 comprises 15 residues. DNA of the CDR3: TGTGCCAGCAGCTTTAGGGACCAGGGGGCAGGCGAGCAGTACTTC. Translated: CASSFRDQGAGEQYF.

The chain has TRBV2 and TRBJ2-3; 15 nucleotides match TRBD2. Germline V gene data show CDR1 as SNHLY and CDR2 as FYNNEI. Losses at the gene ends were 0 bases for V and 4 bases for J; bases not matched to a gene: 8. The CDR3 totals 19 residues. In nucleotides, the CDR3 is TGTGCCAGCAGTGAAGCAGACAGGGGACTAGCGGGAGGCGCAGATACGCAGTATTTT. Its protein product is CASSEADRGLAGGADTQYF.

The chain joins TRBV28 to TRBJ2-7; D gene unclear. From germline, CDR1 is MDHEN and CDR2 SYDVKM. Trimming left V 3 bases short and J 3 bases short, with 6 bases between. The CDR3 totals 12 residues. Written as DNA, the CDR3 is TGTGCCAGCAGTTTGAACAGCTACGAGCAGTACTTC. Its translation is CASSLNSYEQYF.

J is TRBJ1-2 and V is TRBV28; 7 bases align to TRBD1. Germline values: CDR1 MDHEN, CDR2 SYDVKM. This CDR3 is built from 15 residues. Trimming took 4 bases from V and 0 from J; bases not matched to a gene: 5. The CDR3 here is CASSSDRTSNYGYTF. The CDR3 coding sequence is TGTGCCAGCAGTTCGGACAGGACTTCTAACTATGGCTACACCTTC.

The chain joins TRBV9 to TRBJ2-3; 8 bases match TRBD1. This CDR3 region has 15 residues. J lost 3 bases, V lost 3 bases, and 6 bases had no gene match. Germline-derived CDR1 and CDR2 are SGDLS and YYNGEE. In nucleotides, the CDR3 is TGTGCCAGCAGCGCCCGGACAGGGAGAACAGATACGCAGTATTTT. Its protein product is CASSARTGRTDTQYF.

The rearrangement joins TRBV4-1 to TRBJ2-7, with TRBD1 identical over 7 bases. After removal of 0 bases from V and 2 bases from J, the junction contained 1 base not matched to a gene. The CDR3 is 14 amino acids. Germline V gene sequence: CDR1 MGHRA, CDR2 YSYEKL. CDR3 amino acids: CASSQEQGTYEQYF. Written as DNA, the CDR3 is TGCGCCAGCAGCCAAGAACAGGGGACCTACGAGCAGTACTTC.

CDR3 sequence (DNA): TGTGCCAGCAGTTACTCTAGGGGTGAGCAGTACTTC. Translating gives CASSYSRGEQYF. V usage is TRBV6-5 and J usage is TRBJ2-5; D may be TRBD1 (5 bases). V lost 0 bases, J lost 11 bases, and 10 bases lay in between. CDR1 and CDR2 (germline): MNHEY, SVGAGI. The CDR3 has 12 residues.

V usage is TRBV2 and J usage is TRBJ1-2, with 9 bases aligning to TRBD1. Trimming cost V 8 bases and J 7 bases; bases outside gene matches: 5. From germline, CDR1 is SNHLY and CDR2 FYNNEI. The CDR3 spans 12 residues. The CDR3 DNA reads TGTGCCAGCCTAAGGGGACAGGGTGGCTACACCTTC. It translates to CASLRGQGGYTF.

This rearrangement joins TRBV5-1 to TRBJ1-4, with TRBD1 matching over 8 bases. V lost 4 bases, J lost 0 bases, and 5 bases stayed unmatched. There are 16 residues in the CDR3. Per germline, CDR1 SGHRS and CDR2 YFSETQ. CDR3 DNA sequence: TGCGCCAGCAGCCCGGGACAGGTGACAACTAATGAAAAACTGTTTTTT. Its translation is CASSPGQVTTNEKLFF.

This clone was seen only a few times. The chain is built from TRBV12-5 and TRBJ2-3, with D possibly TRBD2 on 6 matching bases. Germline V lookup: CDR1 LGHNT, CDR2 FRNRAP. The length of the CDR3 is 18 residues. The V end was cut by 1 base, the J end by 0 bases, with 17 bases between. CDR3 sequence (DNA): TGTGCTAGTGGTTTGGGTCTTCTAGCGACCTTTAGCACAGATACGCAGTATTTT. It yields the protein CASGLGLLATFSTDTQYF. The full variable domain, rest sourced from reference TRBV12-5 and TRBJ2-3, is DARVTQTPRHKVTEMGQEVTMRCQPILGHNTVFWYRQTMMQGLELLAYFRNRAPLDDSGMPKDRFSAEMPDATLATLKIQPSEPRDSAVYFCASGLGLLATFSTDTQYFGPGTRLTVL.